Below are 27 T cell receptor beta chains sequenced from a single sample in a study of T-cell memory formation after mild COVID-19. TCRdb recomputed calls from the 5' RACE reads with MiXCR, one row per CDR3 protein. The table has roughly 400,000 distinct CDR3 sequences, roughly 15% seen once. The sample was PBMCs or a T cell subset sorted from them (not recorded which). Source of these receptors: a man aged 18 to 35 who had mild COVID-19 (a few samples of this study predate the infection). Cell type and time point are not known.

The rearrangement joins TRBV5-1 to TRBJ1-1; a weak D match, TRBD1 (6 bases). V was cut by 0 bases and J by 1 base, with 19 bases left in between. The CDR3 is 18 amino acids. CDR1 is SGHRS and CDR2 is YFSETQ in the germline V gene. The CDR3 DNA sequence: TGCGCCAGCAGCTTGGTTGGGACACAAGGTCACTCGAACACTGAAGCTTTCTTT. Translating gives CASSLVGTQGHSNTEAFF.

This clonotype was found a few times. The chain employs TRBV7-2 and TRBJ2-1, with D perhaps matching TRBD2 (5 bases). Trimming pared 1 base from V and 12 bases from J, leaving 10 bases between. CDR3 length: 12 amino acids. The germline V gene encodes CDR1 SGHTA and CDR2 FQGNSA. This CDR3 is CASSLDRGGQFF. CDR3 nucleotide sequence: TGTGCCAGCAGCTTAGATAGAGGAGGGCAGTTCTTC.

This chain links TRBV6-2 or TRBV6-3 with TRBJ1-5; D possibly corresponds to TRBD1 (5 bases). Germline V gives CDR1 MNHEY, CDR2 SVGEGT. V was trimmed by 7 bases and J by 3 bases, leaving 16 bases between them. This CDR3 comprises 15 residues. The CDR3 DNA reads as TGTGCCAGCACTAAGGGGTCCCTCGCCAATCAGCCCCAGCATTTT. It codes for CASTKGSLANQPQHF.

The chain couples TRBV7-2 to TRBJ1-2; D remains ambiguous. The V end was cut by 2 bases, the J end by 4 bases, with 8 bases between. The CDR3 totals 13 residues. CDR1 and CDR2 from the germline V gene are SGHTA and FQGNSA. The CDR3 region is CASSLTGSYGYTF. CDR3 DNA sequence: TGTGCCAGCAGCTTAACGGGGAGCTATGGCTACACCTTC.

There are a few counts of this clonotype. The rearrangement uses TRBV18 and TRBJ2-1, with D uncertain. This CDR3 contains 14 residues. V lost 0 bases and J lost 10, with 13 bases in between. CDR1 and CDR2 (germline): KGHSH, LQKENI. CDR3 nucleotides: TGTGCCAGCTCACCACCGACGTTGCCCCGAGAGCAGTTCTTC. It specifies CASSPPTLPREQFF.

J is TRBJ2-7 and V is TRBV6-1; TRBD1 agrees at 8 bases. The CDR3 runs 13 residues. CDR1 and CDR2 (germline): MNHNS, SASEGT. J gave up 2 bases and V 8 bases, and 5 bases lay outside the gene matches. As DNA, the CDR3 is TGTGCCAGCCAGAGGGGACAGGCCTACGAGCAGTACGTC. Translating gives CASQRGQAYEQYV.

This clonotype has more than one count but fewer than ten. The V call is TRBV5-1, the J call TRBJ2-1, with TRBD2 identical over 8 bases. This CDR3 is 15 amino acids long. J lost 9 bases, V lost 4 bases, and 12 bases had no gene match. From germline, CDR1 is SGHRS and CDR2 YFSETQ. In nucleotides, the CDR3 is TGCGCCAGCAGCGCCAGCGGGGGTCTTGCGGGTGAGCAGTTCTTC. Protein sequence: CASSASGGLAGEQFF.

CDR3 bases: TGTGCCAGCAGTTCCTCGCCGCTAGAGCGGGGGTTAAACATTCAGTACTTC. Residues: CASSSSPLERGLNIQYF. The chain joins TRBV7-2 to TRBJ2-4; TRBD2 agrees at 8 bases. V shed 6 bases, J shed 6 bases, and the junction held 16 bases outside the gene matches. Germline values: CDR1 SGHTA, CDR2 FQGNSA. The CDR3 spans 17 residues.

This clonotype showed up many times. The chain recombines TRBV7-2 with TRBJ2-3, with 9 bases that match TRBD2. CDR1 is SGHTA and CDR2 is FQGNSA in the germline V gene. CDR3 length equals 18 residues. V shed 5 bases and J 3 bases; nucleotides not matched to a gene: 15. The CDR3, as DNA: TGTGCCAGCAGCCCCCCATTGTGGACTAGCGTTGGAACAGATACGCAGTATTTT. Its translation is CASSPPLWTSVGTDTQYF.

This clonotype was seen only a few times. The chain combines TRBV7-2 with TRBJ1-5; D possibly corresponds to TRBD1 (6 bases). CDR1 and CDR2 (germline): SGHTA, FQGNSA. Between the trimmed V and J ends, which lost 2 bases and 6 bases, there was a span of 17 bases. The CDR3 has 16 residues. The DNA for the CDR3 is TGTGCCAGCAGCTTAATTCCAGGGGTTCTGACTCAGCCCCAGCATTTT. This gives the protein CASSLIPGVLTQPQHF.

This clonotype was observed a few times. For the CDR3, the DNA is TGTGCCAGCAGCCAAGTCGATATACAGGGCAATGAGCAGTTCTTC. This translates into CASSQVDIQGNEQFF. This chain connects TRBV4-2 to TRBJ2-1; possibly TRBD1 for D (6 bases). CDR1 and CDR2 from the germline V gene are LGHNA and YNFKEQ. With 1 base removed from V and 6 bases from J, the gap between germline ends came to 13 bases. There are 15 residues in the CDR3.

The rearrangement joins TRBV7-2 to TRBJ2-1, with unresolved D. V was cut by 4 bases and J by 10 bases, with 14 bases left in between. Germline loops: CDR1 SGHTA, CDR2 FQGNSA. The CDR3 consists of 13 residues. The CDR3 region has the DNA TGTGCCAGCAGCTCTCGATGGGCGAGCGAGCAGTTCTTC. Translated, it gives CASSSRWASEQFF.

This chain joins TRBV3-1 and TRBJ1-3; D perhaps matches TRBD1 (5 bases). Looked up from germline, CDR1 is LGHDT and CDR2 is YNNKEL (reference sequence). CDR3 length equals 15 residues. The germline V and J ends were trimmed by 1 base and 3 bases, with 10 bases remaining between them. CDR3 amino acids: CASSQAGILGNTIYF. The CDR3 DNA is TGTGCCAGCAGCCAAGCAGGGATCCTTGGAAACACCATATATTTT.

The chain links TRBV4-2 to TRBJ2-3; 11 nucleotides agree with TRBD2. With V trimmed by 3 bases and J by 5 bases, 7 bases remained unmatched. The CDR3 loop spans 16 amino acids. Germline V CDR1 and CDR2: LGHNA, YNFKEQ. CDR3 nucleotide sequence: TGTGCCAGCAGCCACACTAGCGGGGGATTCAGAGATACGCAGTATTTT. Translated: CASSHTSGGFRDTQYF.

The CDR3 DNA reads as TGTGCCAGCACTTTTGGCACTTTGAACACCGGGGAGCTGTTTTTT. This sequence encodes CASTFGTLNTGELFF. V is TRBV7-2 and J is TRBJ2-2; D gene unclear. Germline V gene data show CDR1 as SGHTA and CDR2 as FQGNSA. The CDR3 contains 15 residues. Trimming took 7 bases from V and 1 from J, leaving 13 bases between them.

This clonotype was counted only a few times. The V gene is TRBV12-3 or TRBV12-4, the J gene TRBJ1-2, with unresolved D. V gave up 4 bases and J gave up 4 bases, with 10 bases separating them. CDR3 length: 13 amino acids. CDR3 protein: CASSSGPVYGYTF. The CDR3 DNA reads as TGTGCCAGCAGTTCCGGGCCAGTCTATGGCTACACCTTC.

This clonotype showed up just a few times. V usage is TRBV7-9 and J usage is TRBJ1-4; no clear D gene. This CDR3 is 14 amino acids long. Trimming left V 7 bases short and J 1 base short, with 10 bases between. Germline CDR1 is SEHNR and CDR2 is FQNEAQ (reference sequence). The CDR3 nucleotides read TGTGCCAGCAACACCGCGGGAACTAATGAAAAACTGTTTTTT. This gives the protein CASNTAGTNEKLFF.

This clonotype was counted between two and nine times. This chain connects TRBV15 to TRBJ2-2; maybe TRBD2 (5 bases). This CDR3 has 14 amino acids. CDR1 LNHNV and CDR2 YYDKDF come from the germline V gene (reference sequence). The chain's CDR3 is CGAGLAYSTGELFF. The CDR3 DNA is TGTGGGGCCGGCCTAGCCTACTCCACCGGGGAGCTGTTTTTT.

This clonotype was seen ten or more times. The chain carries TRBV12-3 or TRBV12-4 and TRBJ1-1, with D perhaps matching TRBD1 (6 bases). The CDR3 has 13 amino acids. Deletions cut 5 bases from V and 1 base from J, with 8 bases between. CDR3 DNA: TGTGCCAGCAGTCGGACAGCGAACACTGAAGCTTTCTTT. It translates to CASSRTANTEAFF.

There are a few counts of this clonotype. CDR3: CASSSGSPLDTGELFF. DNA of the CDR3: TGTGCCAGCAGTTCTGGTTCTCCGTTGGACACCGGGGAGCTGTTTTTT. The rearrangement links TRBV5-5 to TRBJ2-2; D remains unclear. The CDR3 spans 16 residues. The V end was cut by 5 bases, the J end by 3 bases, with 17 bases between. Germline-derived CDR1 and CDR2 are SGHKS and YYEKEE (reference sequence).

The CDR3 sequence is CASSPGVAADTQYF. CDR3 sequence (DNA): TGCGCCAGCAGCCCGGGAGTCGCCGCAGATACGCAGTATTTT. The chain is built from TRBV4-3 and TRBJ2-3; the D gene is possibly TRBD2 (6 bases). Per germline, CDR1 LGHNA and CDR2 YSLEER. The CDR3 covers 14 residues. Trimming stripped 4 bases from V and 4 bases from J, with 12 bases between.

In its sample, this clonotype was seen a few times. The J gene is TRBJ2-7, the V gene TRBV5-1; D is possibly TRBD2 (6 bases). The CDR3 totals 15 residues. The germline gives CDR1 SGHRS, CDR2 YFSETQ. V lost 4 bases to trimming and J lost 2 bases, with 16 bases between them. CDR3 sequence: CASSPPTGGAYEQYF. CDR3 coding DNA: TGCGCCAGCAGCCCACCCACAGGAGGGGCCTACGAGCAGTACTTC.

This clonotype has only a few counts. V is TRBV25-1 and J is TRBJ2-1, with D uncertain. CDR1 and CDR2 (germline): MGHDK, SYGVNS. The V end was cut by 3 bases, the J end by 4 bases, with 4 bases between. The CDR3 loop spans 12 amino acids. The CDR3 region has the DNA TGTGCCAGCAGTGACTCGTACAATGAGCAGTTCTTC. It codes for CASSDSYNEQFF.

This clonotype was recorded many times. The gene calls are TRBV7-9 and TRBJ1-5; D remains ambiguous. V was cut by 1 base and J by 5 bases, with 9 bases left in between. This CDR3 comprises 14 residues. Looked up from germline, CDR1 is SEHNR and CDR2 is FQNEAQ (reference sequence). DNA of the CDR3: TGTGCCAGCAGCTTAGGGGAGACCCATCAGCCCCAGCATTTT. Protein: CASSLGETHQPQHF.

Only a few counts were recorded for this clonotype. V usage is TRBV7-9 and J usage is TRBJ2-2, with D tentatively TRBD1 (6 bases). V lost 3 bases, J lost 6 bases, and 11 bases lay in between. Germline assignment: CDR1 SEHNR and CDR2 FQNEAQ (reference sequence). The CDR3 spans 14 residues. The CDR3 reads CASSLRGTPGELFF. The CDR3 DNA is TGTGCCAGCAGCTTGAGGGGGACCCCCGGGGAGCTGTTTTTT.

Ten or more counts support this clonotype. The chain has TRBV9 and TRBJ2-3; D unclear. Germline V gene sequence: CDR1 SGDLS, CDR2 YYNGEE. The CDR3 sequence is 15 residues long. With 0 bases removed from V and 0 bases from J, the gap between germline ends came to 8 bases. The CDR3 is CASSVVADSTDTQYF. Written as DNA, the CDR3 is TGTGCCAGCAGCGTAGTCGCGGATAGCACAGATACGCAGTATTTT.

The table lists this clonotype with a few counts. This rearrangement joins TRBV6-6 to TRBJ1-5; D remains ambiguous. Between the trimmed V and J ends, which lost 4 bases and 2 bases, there was a span of 15 bases. Germline CDR1 and CDR2: MNHNY and SVGAGI (reference sequence). The CDR3 is 16 residues long. Here the CDR3 reads CASSSLDRTGNQPQHF. The CDR3 DNA is TGTGCCAGCAGTTCCTTGGACCGAACTGGCAATCAGCCCCAGCATTTT.